This section outlines one T cell receptor beta chain sequence together with its context. Its antigen is currently not known. No clone much larger than this one lies a single base away; base qualities are absent. This record belongs to a study of blood T cell repertoires in COVID-19 (dated by TCRdb to the early 2020s). Study-wide context: Samples from collaborators originated in the United States, Italy and Spain and spanned both the acute and convalescent phases of COVID-19. The material from the prospective study consisted of cDNA or gDNA derived from T cells, B-cell-depleted T cells, or PBMCs. Deeply sampled blood TCRbeta repertoires from subjects exposed to, actively infected with, or recovered from COVID-19 were included in the dataset. The repertoires were released in a freely available public database intended as a resource for research on the immune response to SARS-CoV-2. The samples were drawn from two sources: the first 160 participants of the ongoing ImmuneRACE study, and 950 to 1,500 subjects contributed by 6 global collaborators. Sample metadata almost always included a de-identified subject ID, COVID-19 status, age in years and sex. HLA class I and class II types, where available, came from metadata supplied by the sample provider rather than from assay-based typing.

The collaborating institutions used their own protocols to collect whole blood in K2EDTA tubes. For TCRbeta analysis, collaborators shipped samples as frozen whole blood, isolated PBMCs, or DNA extracted from either of those sample types. What the study reported, not specific to this receptor: Clinical and demographic metadata were provided uncurated, with the amount varying by source and participant.

TCRbeta CDR3 regions were amplified from genomic DNA by means of the immunoSEQ Assay, a bias-controlled multiplex PCR. In the original analysis: The number of nucleated cells in each sample was estimated from the amplification of reference gene primers within the assay. To quantify the absolute abundance of each unique TCRbeta CDR3 rearrangement, sequence reads were collapsed and filtered. For each sample, productive Simpson clonality was calculated as the square root of Simpson's diversity index over productive rearrangements. TCRdb provides this immuneACCESS table in a form limited to in-frame rearrangements. Some clones are lacking; in checked studies, under half of them reflect an unresolved V gene, and why the rest are absent is not known. That table is the source of V, J and clone size, and D and trimming were worked out from the DNA. Counted in this sample were around 52,000 clones; roughly nine tenths of them appeared once. The top ten constitute 25% to 30% of the sample.

CDR1 is given as MNHEY and CDR2 as SMNVEV, both from the germline V gene (reference sequence). The CDR3 spans 15 residues, from the cysteine through the phenylalanine. CDR3 DNA is the only sequence kept; it has 45 bases, read in frame from the first base. The germline V end is reduced by 6 bases and the J end by 0 bases; junction bases left unmatched: 5. This chain is built from TRBV27 and TRBJ2-4; TRBD1 fits 7 bases in the junction. The TCR originated in a woman at least 80 years old with acute or convalescent COVID-19. Sequencing was carried out using peripheral blood. The sequenced DNA is TGTGCCAGCAGCACTCGGGACAGAGCCAAAAACATTCAGTACTTC. This gives the protein CASSTRDRAKNIQYF.